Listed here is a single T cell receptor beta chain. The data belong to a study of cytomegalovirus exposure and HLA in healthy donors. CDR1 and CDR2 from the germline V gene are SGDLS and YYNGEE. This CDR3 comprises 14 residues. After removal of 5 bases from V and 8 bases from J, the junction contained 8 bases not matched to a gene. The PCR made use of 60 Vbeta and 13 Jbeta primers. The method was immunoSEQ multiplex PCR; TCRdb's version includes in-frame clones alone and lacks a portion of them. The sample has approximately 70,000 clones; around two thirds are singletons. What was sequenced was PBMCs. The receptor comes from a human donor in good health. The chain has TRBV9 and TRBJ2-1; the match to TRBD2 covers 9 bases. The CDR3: CASRPGLANHEQFF. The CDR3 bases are TGTGCCAGCAGACCGGGACTAGCTAACCATGAGCAGTTCTTC.